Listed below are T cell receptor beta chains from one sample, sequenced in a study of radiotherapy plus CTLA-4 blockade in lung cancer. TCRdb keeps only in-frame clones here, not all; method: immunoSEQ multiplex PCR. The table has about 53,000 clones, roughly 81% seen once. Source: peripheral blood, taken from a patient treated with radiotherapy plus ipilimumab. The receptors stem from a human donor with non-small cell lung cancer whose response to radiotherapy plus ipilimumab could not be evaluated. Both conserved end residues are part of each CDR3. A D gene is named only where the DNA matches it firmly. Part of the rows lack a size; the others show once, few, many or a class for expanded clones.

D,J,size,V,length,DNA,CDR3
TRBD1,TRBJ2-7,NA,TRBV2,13,TGTGCCGTACCCGGGACAGCGACGGACGAGCAGTACTTC,CAVPGTATDEQYF
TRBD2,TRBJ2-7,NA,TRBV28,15,TGTGCCAGCAGTCGAGGACTAGCGAGGTCCTACGAGCAGTACTTC,CASSRGLARSYEQYF
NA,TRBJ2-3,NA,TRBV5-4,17,TGTGCCAGCAGCTTGGGGGCTAGCTCGATAGTCACAGATACGCAGTATTTT,CASSLGASSIVTDTQYF
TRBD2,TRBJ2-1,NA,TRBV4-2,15,TGTGCCAGCAGCCTAGAGGCGGGAGGGCCCGATGAGCAGTTCTTC,CASSLEAGGPDEQFF
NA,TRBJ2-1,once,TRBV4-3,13,TGCGCCAGCAGCCAAGGGGAGTTGAATGAGCAGTTCTTC,CASSQGELNEQFF
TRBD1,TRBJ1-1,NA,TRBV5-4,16,TGTGCCAGCAGCTCAGGGGCCGGGACAGGGAACACTGAAGCTTTCTTT,CASSSGAGTGNTEAFF
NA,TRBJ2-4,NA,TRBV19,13,TGTGCCAGTAGTATCGGGGGACAAAACATTCAGTACTTC,CASSIGGQNIQYF
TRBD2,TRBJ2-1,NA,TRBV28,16,TGTGCCAGCAGTTTATTGAGTAGCGGGGGGTTCAATGAGCAGTTCTTC,CASSLLSSGGFNEQFF
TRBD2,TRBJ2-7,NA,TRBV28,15,TGTGCCAGCAGTTTTGGGGCTAGCGGACCCTACGAGCAGTACTTC,CASSFGASGPYEQYF
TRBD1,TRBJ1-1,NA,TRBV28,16,TGTGCCAGCAGTGGGACCGACAGGGCTAAGAACACTGAAGCTTTCTTT,CASSGTDRAKNTEAFF
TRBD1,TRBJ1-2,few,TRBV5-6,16,TGTGCCAGCAGCTTGACAGGGGGCCCCCCTAACTATGGCTACACCTTC,CASSLTGGPPNYGYTF
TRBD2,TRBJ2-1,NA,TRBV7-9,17,TGTGCCAGCAGCTTAGCCCCCGGGACTAGCGGGATTCATGAGCAGTTCTTC,CASSLAPGTSGIHEQFF
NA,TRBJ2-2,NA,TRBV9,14,TGTGCCAGCAGCGTCATCGGCGGGCCCGGGGAGCTGTTTTTT,CASSVIGGPGELFF
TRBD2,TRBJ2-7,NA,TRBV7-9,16,TGTGCCAGCAGCCCGTGGGCAGGGACTAGCTCCTACGAGCAGTACTTC,CASSPWAGTSSYEQYF
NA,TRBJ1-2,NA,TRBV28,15,TGTGCCAGCAGTTTGGTTGGAGGAGGAAACTATGGCTACACCTTC,CASSLVGGGNYGYTF
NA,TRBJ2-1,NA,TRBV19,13,TGTGCCTCTGAGGGTCATTCCTACAATGAGCAGTTCTTC,CASEGHSYNEQFF
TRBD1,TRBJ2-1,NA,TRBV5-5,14,TGTGCCAGCAGCTTGGGACAGGGGTACAATGAGCAGTTCTTC,CASSLGQGYNEQFF
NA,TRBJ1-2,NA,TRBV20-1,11,TGCAGTGCTAATAACAGGGATTCCTACACCTTC,CSANNRDSYTF
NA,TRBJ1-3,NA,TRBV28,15,TGTGCCAGCAGTTTACGAGCAGGGACTGGAAACACCATATATTTT,CASSLRAGTGNTIYF
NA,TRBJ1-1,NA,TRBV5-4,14,TGTGCCAGCAGCTTTGCTTCCAGGGTTACTGAAGCTTTCTTT,CASSFASRVTEAFF
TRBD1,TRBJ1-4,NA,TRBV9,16,TGTGCCAGCAGCTTAACAGGGGGCCCTACTAATGAAAAACTGTTTTTT,CASSLTGGPTNEKLFF
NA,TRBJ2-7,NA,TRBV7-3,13,TGTGCCAGCAGCCGTAGCCCCAGCTACGAGCAGTACTTC,CASSRSPSYEQYF
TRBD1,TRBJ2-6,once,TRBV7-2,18,TGTGCCAGCAGCTTAGGTAAAACAGGGGGCTTAGGGGCCAACGTCCTGACTTTC,CASSLGKTGGLGANVLTF
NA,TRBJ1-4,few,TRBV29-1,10,TGCAGCGTTTTCATTGAAAAACTGTTTTTT,CSVFIEKLFF
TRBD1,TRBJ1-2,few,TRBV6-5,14,TGTGCCAGCAGTTACACAACGGGACAGGGGGCTTTCACCTTC,CASSYTTGQGAFTF
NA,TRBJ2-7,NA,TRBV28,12,TGTGCCAGCACTGACTTCACCTACGAGCAGTACTTC,CASTDFTYEQYF
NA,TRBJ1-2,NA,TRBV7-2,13,TGTGCCAGCAGGGACATATGGAACTATGGCTACACCTTC,CASRDIWNYGYTF
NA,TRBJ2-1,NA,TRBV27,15,TGTGCCAGCAGTTTTGTTTTCTCTGGGGGCTATGAGCAGTTCTTC,CASSFVFSGGYEQFF